The rows below give T cell receptor beta chains drawn from one sample of a study of cytomegalovirus exposure and HLA in healthy donors. Sequenced by immunoSEQ multiplex PCR; TCRdb stores in-frame clones only, minus some. The sample records some 200,000 clones, approximately 80% being singletons. Sample: PBMCs. The receptors were gathered from a woman aged 25 to 45 in good health and CMV-seronegative. Both conserved end residues are part of each CDR3. A D gene is named only where the DNA matches it firmly. Size tells how often a clone was seen (once, few, many) or the class of an expanded clone, and some rows leave it out.

cdr3_length d_call clone_size j_call v_call cdr3_aa cdr3_nt
14 - - TRBJ1-3 TRBV7-2 CASSLRGPENTIYF TGTGCCAGCAGCCTAAGAGGGCCTGAAAACACCATATATTTT
13 - - TRBJ1-1 TRBV5-1 CASSLGRLSEAFF TGCGCCAGCAGCTTGGGGAGACTCTCCGAAGCTTTCTTT
17 TRBD1 - TRBJ2-3 TRBV18 CASSSGQGTYSTDTQYF TGTGCCAGCTCATCGGGACAGGGAACCTATAGCACAGATACGCAGTATTTT
17 TRBD2 few TRBJ2-1 TRBV6-1 CASSGLAGGPSYNEQFF TGTGCCAGCAGTGGTCTAGCGGGAGGGCCGTCCTACAATGAGCAGTTCTTC
15 TRBD2 - TRBJ2-7 TRBV5-5 CASSLGTSVTYEQYF TGTGCCAGCAGCTTGGGCACTAGCGTAACCTACGAGCAGTACTTC
14 TRBD2 - TRBJ2-3 TRBV6-5 CASSWGGSTDTQYF TGTGCCAGCAGCTGGGGGGGTAGCACAGATACGCAGTATTTT
15 TRBD1 - TRBJ2-3 TRBV5-4 CASSPRQGITDTQYF TGTGCCAGCAGCCCACGACAGGGGATAACAGATACGCAGTATTTT
14 TRBD2 - TRBJ2-1 TRBV5-1 CACRPTSGNYEQFF TGCGCCTGCAGGCCCACTAGCGGGAACTATGAGCAGTTCTTC
15 - - TRBJ2-1 TRBV7-9 CASSLGVSGVNEQFF TGTGCCAGCAGCTTAGGTGTGTCAGGCGTTAATGAGCAGTTCTTC
17 TRBD2 - TRBJ2-2 TRBV5-4 CASSPLAGGVNTGELFF TGTGCCAGCAGTCCCTTAGCGGGGGGGGTGAACACCGGGGAGCTGTTTTTT
16 - - TRBJ2-3 TRBV28 CASSLIGRTSTDTQYF TGTGCCAGCAGTTTAATCGGCAGGACTAGCACAGATACGCAGTATTTT
18 TRBD1 - TRBJ2-7 TRBV5-6 CASSLFGQGGLLEYEQYF TGTGCCAGCAGCTTGTTTGGACAGGGTGGGCTCTTAGAGTACGAGCAGTACTTC
16 TRBD1 - TRBJ2-1 TRBV7-9 CASSRSGTGGFNEQFF TGTGCCAGCAGCCGATCCGGGACAGGGGGGTTCAATGAGCAGTTCTTC
16 TRBD2 once TRBJ2-7 TRBV5-6 CASSPEWGAGGYEQYF TGTGCCAGCAGCCCCGAGTGGGGCGCGGGGGGGTACGAGCAGTACTTC
16 - - TRBJ1-3 TRBV5-1 CASSLLTAGSGNTIYF TGCGCCAGCAGCCTGTTGACGGCGGGCTCTGGAAACACCATATATTTT
13 - - TRBJ1-1 TRBV29-1 CSVGQGKNTEAFF TGCAGCGTTGGCCAGGGCAAGAACACTGAAGCTTTCTTT
17 TRBD2 - TRBJ2-5 TRBV4-1 CASSLVLSAGVGETQYF TGCGCCAGCAGCCTGGTGCTATCAGCGGGGGTGGGAGAGACCCAGTACTTC
15 - few TRBJ1-1 TRBV6-5 CASSYSGAENTEAFF TGTGCCAGCAGTTACTCAGGGGCTGAGAACACTGAAGCTTTCTTT
15 - once TRBJ1-2 TRBV29-1 CSVEDRVMENYGYTF TGCAGCGTTGAAGACAGGGTAATGGAGAACTATGGCTACACCTTC
15 TRBD1 - TRBJ1-5 TRBV5-1 CASSAGTGNSQPQHF TGCGCCAGCAGTGCCGGGACAGGGAATAGTCAGCCCCAGCATTTT
15 TRBD1 - TRBJ2-5 TRBV29-1 CSAQGTGVTIETQYF TGCAGCGCCCAAGGGACAGGGGTAACGATAGAGACCCAGTACTTC
16 TRBD2 - TRBJ2-1 TRBV19 CASSIGPAGGPGNQFF TGTGCCAGTAGTATAGGCCCCGCGGGGGGGCCTGGAAATCAGTTCTTC
13 - - TRBJ1-2 TRBV6-1 CASSDSDYYGYTF TGTGCCAGCAGTGACAGCGACTACTATGGCTACACCTTC
13 - - TRBJ1-2 TRBV6-4 CASSAEPQGPYTF TGTGCCAGCAGTGCCGAACCCCAGGGGCCTTACACCTTC
15 - - TRBJ2-2 TRBV9 CASSVVSVDTGELFF TGTGCCAGCAGCGTAGTGTCGGTCGACACCGGGGAGCTGTTTTTT
16 - few TRBJ1-1 TRBV28 CASSPHQIQGSGEAFF TGTGCCAGCAGCCCCCACCAAATACAGGGATCGGGTGAAGCTTTCTTT
14 TRBD1 - TRBJ1-5 TRBV6-1 CASRWGQGNQPQHF TGTGCCAGCAGGTGGGGACAGGGCAATCAGCCCCAGCATTTT
15 - - TRBJ2-3 TRBV9 CASSVSASAPDTQYF TGTGCCAGCAGCGTAAGCGCTAGCGCTCCTGATACGCAGTATTTT
14 - - TRBJ2-1 TRBV10-3 CAISDSTQLVKQFF TGTGCCATCAGTGACTCCACCCAACTAGTAAAGCAGTTCTTC
13 - few TRBJ2-7 TRBV29-1 CSVENIRGNEQYF TGCAGCGTTGAGAATATCAGGGGAAACGAGCAGTACTTC
17 TRBD1 - TRBJ2-6 TRBV6-4 CASSEYWTGSGANVLTF TGTGCCAGCAGTGAATACTGGACAGGCTCTGGGGCCAACGTCCTGACTTTC
16 TRBD1 - TRBJ2-7 TRBV9 CASSPRTGTFSYEQYF TGTGCCAGCAGCCCGCGGACAGGGACCTTCTCCTACGAGCAGTACTTC
15 - - TRBJ2-5 TRBV6-6 CASSRPGKGGETQYF TGTGCCAGCAGCCGACCCGGAAAAGGCGGGGAGACCCAGTACTTC
15 - - TRBJ2-1 TRBV28 CASSLTTGSGNEQFF TGTGCCAGCAGTTTAACCACCGGGAGTGGCAATGAGCAGTTCTTC
13 - - TRBJ1-4 TRBV27 CASSLRTNEKLFF TGTGCCAGCAGTCTACGGACTAATGAAAAACTGTTTTTT
16 TRBD1 once TRBJ2-7 TRBV6-5 CASSYSTGPMTYEQYF TGTGCCAGCAGTTACTCGACAGGGCCTATGACCTACGAGCAGTACTTC
13 - - TRBJ1-1 TRBV7-8 CASSLPGDTEAFF TGTGCCAGCAGCTTACCGGGGGACACTGAAGCTTTCTTT
12 TRBD1 - TRBJ2-1 TRBV10-3 CATGQGNNEQFF TGTGCCACCGGACAGGGGAACAATGAGCAGTTCTTC
12 - few TRBJ1-2 TRBV7-9 CASSLQGYGYTF TGTGCCAGCAGCTTACAGGGCTATGGCTACACCTTC
14 TRBD1 - TRBJ1-6 TRBV5-6 CASSRQGWGSPLHF TGTGCCAGCAGCCGACAGGGATGGGGTTCACCCCTCCACTTT
16 TRBD2 - TRBJ2-1 TRBV10-3 CAISESPSGVYNEQFF TGTGCCATCAGTGAGTCGCCTAGCGGGGTCTACAATGAGCAGTTCTTC
15 - - TRBJ2-2 TRBV9 CASSFGVLNTGELFF TGTGCCAGCAGCTTCGGGGTCCTGAACACCGGGGAGCTGTTTTTT
14 - - TRBJ2-1 TRBV30 CAWSRTGSYNEQFF TGTGCCTGGAGTCGTACAGGGTCCTACAATGAGCAGTTCTTC
13 - few TRBJ2-7 TRBV13 CASSPRGINEQYF TGTGCCAGCAGCCCGAGGGGGATCAACGAGCAGTACTTC
17 TRBD2 - TRBJ2-2 TRBV5-1 CASSLEGSGIGTGELFF TGCGCCAGCAGCTTGGAGGGAAGCGGGATTGGCACCGGGGAGCTGTTTTTT
13 - few TRBJ1-2 TRBV6-1 CASRVPGNYGYTF TGTGCCAGCAGGGTTCCAGGGAACTATGGCTACACCTTC
15 TRBD2 few TRBJ2-5 TRBV19 CASSITSGSGETQYF TGTGCCAGTAGTATTACTAGCGGGAGCGGAGAGACCCAGTACTTC